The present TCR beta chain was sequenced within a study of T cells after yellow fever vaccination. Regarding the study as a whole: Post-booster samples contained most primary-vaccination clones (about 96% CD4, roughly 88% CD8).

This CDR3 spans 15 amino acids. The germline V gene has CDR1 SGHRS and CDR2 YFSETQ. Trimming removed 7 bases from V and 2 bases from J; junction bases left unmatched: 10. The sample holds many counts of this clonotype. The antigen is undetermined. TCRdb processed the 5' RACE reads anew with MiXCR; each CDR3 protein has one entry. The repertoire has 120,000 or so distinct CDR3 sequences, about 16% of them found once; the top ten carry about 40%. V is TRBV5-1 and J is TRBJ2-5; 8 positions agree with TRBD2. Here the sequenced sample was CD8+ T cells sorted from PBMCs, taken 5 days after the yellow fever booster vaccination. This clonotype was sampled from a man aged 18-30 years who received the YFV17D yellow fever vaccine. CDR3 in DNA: TGCGCCAGCGAGATGACCGGGACTAGTCAAGAGACCCAGTACTTC. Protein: CASEMTGTSQETQYF.